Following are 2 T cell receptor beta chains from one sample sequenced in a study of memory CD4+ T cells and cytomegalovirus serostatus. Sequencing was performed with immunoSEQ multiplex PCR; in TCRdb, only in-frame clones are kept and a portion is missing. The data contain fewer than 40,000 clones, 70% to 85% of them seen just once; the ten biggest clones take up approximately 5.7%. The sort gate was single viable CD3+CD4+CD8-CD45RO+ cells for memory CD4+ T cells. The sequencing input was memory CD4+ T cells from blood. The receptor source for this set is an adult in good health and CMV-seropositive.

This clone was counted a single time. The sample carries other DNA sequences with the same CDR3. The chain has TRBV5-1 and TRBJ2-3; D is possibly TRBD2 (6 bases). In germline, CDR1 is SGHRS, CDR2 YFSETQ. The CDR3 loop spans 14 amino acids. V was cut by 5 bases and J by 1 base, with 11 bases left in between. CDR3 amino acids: CASSSGTGTDTQYF. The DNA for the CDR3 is TGCGCCAGCAGTTCCGGGACTGGCACAGATACGCAGTATTTT.

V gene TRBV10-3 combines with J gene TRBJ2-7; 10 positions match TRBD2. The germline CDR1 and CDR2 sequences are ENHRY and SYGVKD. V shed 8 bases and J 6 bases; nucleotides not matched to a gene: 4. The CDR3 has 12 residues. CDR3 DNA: TGTGCCATCTCAACTAGCGGGGCCGAGCAGTACTTC. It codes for CAISTSGAEQYF.